Listed below are T cell receptor beta chains from one sample, sequenced in a study of shared clonotypes between healthy human individuals. This table comes from immunoSEQ multiplex PCR, and its TCRdb copy is limited to in-frame clones, with some not included. Of 190,000 or so clones listed, just under 95% were seen once; the top ten hold around 0.072%. The sequencing input was naive CD4+ T cells sorted from blood. These receptor sequences come from a woman in her twenties or thirties in good health. The CDR3 runs from the conserved cysteine through the conserved F or W. Fields, in order: J gene, clone size, D gene, V gene, CDR3 DNA, CDR3 protein. The D gene is left open where the match is weak. Expanded clones are given a class, and other clones once, few, many or no size at all.

TRBJ2-1 - TRBD2 TRBV9 TGTGCCAGCAGCGTAGTTGGGACTAGCGGGAATGAGCAGTTCTTC CASSVVGTSGNEQFF
TRBJ2-1 - TRBD1 TRBV2 TGTGCCAGCACCGAGACAGGGACCGTTGACAATGAGCAGTTCTTC CASTETGTVDNEQFF
TRBJ2-5 - TRBD2 TRBV7-2 TGTGCCAGCAGCCGGAGCGGGAGGGGAGAGACCCAGTACTTC CASSRSGRGETQYF
TRBJ2-5 - TRBD2 TRBV28 TGTGCCAGCAAAGGGTGGGGCGGGAGATCGGTAGCGGAGACCCAGTACTTC CASKGWGGRSVAETQYF
TRBJ1-2 - - TRBV28 TGTGCCAGCGGTTTCAGGGACTATGGCTACACCTTC CASGFRDYGYTF
TRBJ1-2 - - TRBV19 TGTGCCAGTAACCCCAGGACGGGGGAGTTTGGCTACACCTTC CASNPRTGEFGYTF
TRBJ2-7 - - TRBV6-1 TGTGCCAGCAGTGGTTCCAGGGGCTACGAGCAGTACTTC CASSGSRGYEQYF
TRBJ2-7 - TRBD1 TRBV27 TGTGCCAGCAGCCGAGACAGGGGGCAACCCTACGAGCAGTACTTC CASSRDRGQPYEQYF
TRBJ1-2 - - TRBV18 TGTGCCAGCTCACCAACGCACACTAACTATGGCTACACCTTC CASSPTHTNYGYTF
TRBJ1-4 once - TRBV6-1 TGTGCCAGGAAGACACCTGCTAATGAAAAACTGTTTTTT CARKTPANEKLFF
TRBJ2-1 - TRBD2 TRBV5-1 TGCGCCAGCAGCCGCCGAGGGACTAGCGTCGTCTATGAGCAGTTCTTC CASSRRGTSVVYEQFF
TRBJ1-4 - - TRBV5-8 TGTGCCAGCAGCTTCTTCAGAAATGAAAAACTGTTTTTT CASSFFRNEKLFF
TRBJ2-7 - - TRBV11-2 TGTGCCAGCAGCTTAGAGCTTAGGACAAGGTCGGGGGAGCAGTACTTC CASSLELRTRSGEQYF
TRBJ2-1 - TRBD2 TRBV11-2 TGTGCCAGCAGCTTAGATCGAGGGACTAGCGGGGCAGCCAATGAGCAGTTCTTC CASSLDRGTSGAANEQFF
TRBJ2-7 - TRBD2 TRBV7-6 TGTGCCAGCAGCTTAGAGACTAGCGGGCACTACGAGCAGTACTTC CASSLETSGHYEQYF
TRBJ2-7 few TRBD1 TRBV6-5 TGTGCCAGCAGCAGGACAGGGGGCAGCTCCTACGAGCAGTACTTC CASSRTGGSSYEQYF
TRBJ2-7 few - TRBV15 TGTGCCACCAGCAGAGGTGGCTACGAGCAGTACTTC CATSRGGYEQYF
TRBJ1-3 - - TRBV18 TGTGCCAGCTCACCAGGGGGGTCCGGAAACACCATATATTTT CASSPGGSGNTIYF
TRBJ2-3 - TRBD1 TRBV11-2 TGTGCCAGCAGCCCAATCATGGGGACAGGGTTGGGTACGCAGTATTTT CASSPIMGTGLGTQYF
TRBJ2-3 - TRBD2 TRBV27 TGTGCCAGCAGTTTTACTAGCGGGAGCAAGGGCACAGATACGCAGTATTTT CASSFTSGSKGTDTQYF
TRBJ1-2 - - TRBV5-1 TGCGCCAGCAGCTTGCGGGGGGCTGGTGATGGCTACACCTTC CASSLRGAGDGYTF
TRBJ1-1 - - TRBV19 TGTGCCAGTATCGGCCCTACAAACACTGAAGCTTTCTTT CASIGPTNTEAFF